Listed here are 22 T cell receptor beta chains from one sample, sequenced in a study of cytomegalovirus exposure and HLA in healthy donors (dated by TCRdb to about 2017). The library came from the immunoSEQ multiplex PCR assay. In its TCRdb copy, this immuneACCESS table keeps in-frame sequences only and misses some clones. Where compared with another copy, unresolved V genes explain less than half of these, and the others have no known cause. The sample has a few hundred thousand clones on record, 90% of them singletons. The ten largest clonotypes hold approximately 0.34% of the sample. The sample was PBMCs. These receptors were obtained from a woman between 18 and 30 years old in good health and CMV-seronegative.

A few counts support this clone. The rearrangement uses TRBV10-3 and TRBJ1-5; no firm D call. V was trimmed by 10 bases and J by 0 bases, leaving 10 bases between them. Per germline, CDR1 ENHRY and CDR2 SYGVKD. The CDR3 contains 13 residues. The CDR3, as DNA: TGTGCCAGTAAGGAGAATAGCAATCAGCCCCAGCATTTT. It yields the protein CASKENSNQPQHF.

The genes are TRBV7-2 and TRBJ1-6, with 7 bases that match TRBD1. Germline assignment: CDR1 SGHTA and CDR2 FQGNSA. This CDR3 contains 19 residues. V gave up 1 base and J gave up 4 bases; unmatched junction bases: 13. Here the CDR3 reads CASSLVRDSIGIYNSPLHF. The CDR3, as DNA: TGTGCCAGCAGCTTAGTCCGGGACAGTATCGGTATTTATAATTCACCCCTCCACTTT. Full variable domain (remainder filled in from reference TRBV7-2 and TRBJ1-6): GAGVSQSPSNKVTEKGKDVELRCDPISGHTALYWYRQSLGQGLEFLIYFQGNSAPDKSGLPSDRFSAERTGGSVSTLTIQRTQQEDSAVYLCASSLVRDSIGIYNSPLHFGNGTRLTVT.

The rearrangement uses TRBV28 and TRBJ1-5; no reliable D call. Germline CDR1 and CDR2: MDHEN and SYDVKM. V lost 8 bases and J lost 0, with 11 bases in between. The length of the CDR3 is 14 residues. CDR3 sequence: CASRVKFSNQPQHF. CDR3 nucleotide sequence: TGTGCCAGCCGAGTCAAATTTAGCAATCAGCCCCAGCATTTT.

This clone has a single count. V gene TRBV5-1 combines with J gene TRBJ2-3, with D perhaps matching TRBD2 (5 bases). V dropped 2 bases and J dropped 3 bases, with 16 bases sitting between them. The CDR3 has 16 amino acids. Germline CDR1 SGHRS, CDR2 YFSETQ. The CDR3 is CASSFISGIGTDTQYF. The CDR3 DNA reads as TGCGCCAGCAGCTTCATTTCCGGGATAGGGACAGATACGCAGTATTTT.

The gene calls are TRBV5-6 and TRBJ2-1; D unresolved. Per the germline V gene, CDR1 is SGHDT and CDR2 is YYEEEE. Between the trimmed V and J ends, which lost 2 bases and 10 bases, there was a span of 10 bases. This CDR3 has 12 amino acids. The CDR3 nucleotides are TGTGCCAGCAGCTTACTCCAACCCGAGCAGTTCTTC. Amino acid sequence: CASSLLQPEQFF.

CDR3 bases: TGTGCCAGCAGACTAAACAGGGCCTCCTACGAGCAGTACGTC. It is translated as CASRLNRASYEQYV. The chain recombines TRBV6-5 with TRBJ2-7; the D gene is possibly TRBD1 (6 bases). Per germline, CDR1 MNHEY and CDR2 SVGAGI. CDR3 length: 14 residues. Deletions cut 6 bases from V and 0 bases from J, with 12 bases between.

In this sample, this clone turned up a few times. The chain is built from TRBV28 and TRBJ2-7; D uncertain. The V and J ends lost 5 bases and 4 bases respectively, with 6 bases between them. The CDR3 has 11 residues. Germline V gene data show CDR1 as MDHEN and CDR2 as SYDVKM. The CDR3 nucleotides read TGTGCCAGCAGTACCACATACGAGCAGTACTTC. Translation gives CASSTTYEQYF.

The J gene is TRBJ2-5, the V gene TRBV19; D gene ambiguous. CDR1 LNHDA and CDR2 SQIVND come from the germline V gene (reference sequence). V lost 3 bases and J lost 6, with 17 bases in between. There are 15 residues in the CDR3. CDR3 in amino acids: CASSMAADLRQTQYF. As DNA, the CDR3 is TGTGCCAGTAGTATGGCGGCCGACCTGAGGCAGACCCAGTACTTC. Supplemented by reference TRBV19 and TRBJ2-5, the full variable domain reads DGGITQSPKYLFRKEGQNVTLSCEQNLNHDAMYWYRQDPGQGLRLIYYSQIVNDFQKGDIAEGYSVSREKKESFPLTVTSAQKNPTAFYLCASSMAADLRQTQYFGPGTRLLVL.

This clone was seen only a few times. The sample has other DNA sequences that encode this CDR3 too. The rearrangement uses TRBV6-5 and TRBJ1-6; the match to TRBD1 covers 7 bases. This CDR3 is 14 amino acids long. After removal of 5 bases from V and 9 bases from J, the junction contained 7 bases not matched to a gene. Germline CDR1 MNHEY, CDR2 SVGAGI. The CDR3 sequence: CASSDRDRGSPLHF. The CDR3 DNA reads TGTGCCAGCAGTGACCGGGACAGAGGTTCACCCCTCCACTTT.

CDR3 protein: CASSPQGADSYNSPLHF. DNA for the CDR3: TGTGCCAGCAGTCCCCAGGGGGCGGACTCCTATAATTCACCCCTCCACTTT. The genes are TRBV27 and TRBJ1-6; 8 bases fit TRBD1. The germline V gene has CDR1 MNHEY and CDR2 SMNVEV (reference sequence). The CDR3 sequence is 17 residues long. Trimming at V came to 5 bases and at J to 0 bases, leaving 6 bases not matched to a gene.

V gene TRBV7-8 combines with J gene TRBJ2-7; D might be TRBD1 (6 bases). Germline CDR1 and CDR2: SGHVS and FQNEAQ. CDR3 length: 14 amino acids. Deletions cut 3 bases from V and 3 bases from J, with 12 bases between. The CDR3 loop is CASSFVGQFYEQYV. CDR3 DNA: TGTGCCAGCAGCTTCGTCGGACAGTTCTACGAGCAGTACGTC.

The chain has TRBV5-1 and TRBJ1-4; tentatively, D is TRBD1 (6 bases). Trimming stripped 0 bases from V and 7 bases from J, with 10 bases between. The CDR3 runs 14 residues. Germline CDR1 is SGHRS and CDR2 is YFSETQ. CDR3 DNA: TGCGCCAGCAGCTTGGAGGGACACCTTGAAAAACTGTTTTTT. This codes for CASSLEGHLEKLFF.

V gene TRBV7-2 combines with J gene TRBJ2-7; D uncertain. Germline V lookup: CDR1 SGHTA, CDR2 FQGNSA. V was clipped by 1 base and J by 5 bases, with 18 bases between them. This CDR3 region has 16 residues. The DNA for the CDR3 is TGTGCCAGCAGCTTAGGGCGGTGGCAGACCTTAAACGAGCAGTACTTC. It codes for CASSLGRWQTLNEQYF.

The gene calls are TRBV5-1 and TRBJ2-2; D is unclear. V was shortened by 4 bases and J by 2 bases, with 9 bases between the two germline ends. This CDR3 has 14 residues. Germline V gene data show CDR1 as SGHRS and CDR2 as YFSETQ. The CDR3 is CASSTSTNTGELFF. The CDR3 DNA reads as TGCGCCAGCAGCACTTCGACAAACACCGGGGAGCTGTTTTTT.

The chain couples TRBV6-5 to TRBJ1-1; no clear D. Germline lookup yields CDR1 MNHEY and CDR2 SVGAGI. The CDR3 loop spans 12 amino acids. The V gene lost 4 bases and the J gene lost 3 bases, with 6 bases spanning the gap. The CDR3 reads CASSSRDTEAFF. The CDR3 DNA reads TGTGCCAGCAGTTCCCGGGACACTGAAGCTTTCTTT.

V usage is TRBV11-2 and J usage is TRBJ1-2; TRBD1 matches at 9 bases. The germline gives CDR1 SGHAT, CDR2 FQNNGV. With 5 bases clipped from V and 4 bases from J, the junction kept 5 bases outside the gene matches. The CDR3 spans 14 residues. In nucleotides, the CDR3 is TGTGCCAGCAGCAGGGACAGGGAGACCTATGGCTACACCTTC. It codes for CASSRDRETYGYTF.

The chain carries TRBV28 and TRBJ2-3; 9 bases fit TRBD1. Germline V gives CDR1 MDHEN, CDR2 SYDVKM. The junction had 14 bases not matched to a gene; V was cut back by 8 bases and J by 5 bases. This CDR3 is 16 amino acids long. In DNA form, the CDR3 reads TGTGCCAGCTGGGGACCGGGACAGGGAGTTGGAGATACGCAGTATTTT. It specifies CASWGPGQGVGDTQYF.

This clone was seen a single time. The CDR3 DNA sequence: TGTGCCAGCAGTCTGGACAGGGGTAACGAGCAGTACTTC. It encodes CASSLDRGNEQYF. V is TRBV27 and J is TRBJ2-7; 9 bases are a match to TRBD1. This CDR3 spans 13 amino acids. The ends lost 5 bases at V and 5 bases at J; junction bases unmatched: 4. Germline CDR1 is MNHEY and CDR2 is SMNVEV (reference sequence).

The chain recombines TRBV5-1 with TRBJ1-5; D is undetermined. Germline V gene sequence: CDR1 SGHRS, CDR2 YFSETQ. CDR3 size: 15 residues. Trimming shortened V by 3 bases and J by 0 bases, and 10 bases separated the two germline ends. The CDR3, as DNA: TGCGCCAGCAGCTACGAGGGATATAGCAATCAGCCCCAGCATTTT. Protein: CASSYEGYSNQPQHF.

V usage is TRBV2 and J usage is TRBJ1-1; D might be TRBD1 (5 bases). This CDR3 spans 11 amino acids. Germline CDR1 SNHLY, CDR2 FYNNEI. Trimming stripped 8 bases from V and 3 bases from J, with 7 bases between. This CDR3 is CASLGDTEAFF. CDR3 in DNA: TGTGCCAGCTTAGGGGACACTGAAGCTTTCTTT. Based on the CDR3 plus reference TRBV2 and TRBJ1-1, the full variable domain is EPEVTQTPSHQVTQMGQEVILRCVPISNHLYFYWYRQILGQKVEFLVSFYNNEISEKSEIFDDQFSVERPDGSNFTLKIRSTKLEDSAMYFCASLGDTEAFFGQGTRLTVV.

This chain connects TRBV10-3 to TRBJ2-2, with 8 nucleotides matching TRBD2. J was trimmed by 7 bases and V by 1 base; bases with no gene match: 8. Germline CDR1 reads ENHRY; CDR2 reads SYGVKD. CDR3 length: 16 amino acids. CDR3 DNA sequence: TGTGCCATCAGTGAGTTGAAGCGGGGGAATGTCGGGGAGCTGTTTTTT. This encodes CAISELKRGNVGELFF.

The chain links TRBV6-6 to TRBJ1-5; 7 nucleotides align to TRBD1. CDR3 length: 16 residues. J gave up 6 bases and V 2 bases, and 10 bases lay outside the gene matches. Germline CDR1 and CDR2: MNHNY and SVGAGI (reference sequence). CDR3 amino acids: CASSYQQGPIGQPQHF. CDR3 coding DNA: TGTGCCAGCAGTTACCAACAGGGGCCCATCGGTCAGCCCCAGCATTTT.